What follows are 20 T cell receptor beta chains derived from one specimen sequenced in a study of PD-1 blockade in mismatch repair-deficient tumors (dated by TCRdb to 2016 to 2017). The time point label on this specimen signifies: identical approximately 11-day culture without peptide (control). No antigen has been identified for these receptors. The library was obtained by the immunoSEQ multiplex PCR assay. In its TCRdb copy, this immuneACCESS table keeps in-frame sequences only and misses some clones. Where compared with another copy, unresolved V genes explain less than half of these, and the others have no known cause. The sample records some 14,000 clones, approximately 90% of which are singletons. About an eighth of the sample goes to the ten largest clones. Here the sequenced sample was cells cultured in vitro, taken from a patient treated with pembrolizumab. The source is an adult with mismatch repair-deficient cancer.

The chain couples TRBV11-3 to TRBJ1-2; D uncertain. Per germline, CDR1 SGHNT and CDR2 YENEEA. There are 12 residues in the CDR3. Trimming left V 2 bases short and J 7 bases short, with 8 bases between. CDR3: CASSLKGFGYTF. CDR3 in DNA: TGTGCCAGCAGCTTAAAAGGGTTTGGCTACACCTTC. Drawing the rest from reference TRBV11-3 and TRBJ1-2, the complete variable domain is EAGVVQSPRYKIIEKKQPVAFWCNPISGHNTLYWYLQNLGQGPELLIRYENEEAVDDSQLPKDRFSAERLKGVDSTLKIQPAELGDSAVYLCASSLKGFGYTFGSGTRLTVV.

The CDR3 DNA sequence: TGCAGCGCATCCGGACAGGGGGTCTACGAGCAGTACTTC. It specifies CSASGQGVYEQYF. V gene TRBV29-1 combines with J gene TRBJ2-7; 10 bases match TRBD1. Germline loops: CDR1 SQVTM, CDR2 ANQGSEA. This CDR3 spans 13 amino acids. The V segment lost 7 bases and the J segment 3 bases; nucleotides outside the gene matches: 6.

This clone showed up just a few times. At one of its ends the junction is not consistent with the germline gene, which may arise from a read error. The chain couples TRBV5-1 to TRBJ2-7, with TRBD1 as a possible D gene (5 bases). This CDR3 contains 9 residues. The germline gives CDR1 SGHRS, CDR2 YFSETQ. CDR3 amino acids: CASSFETDF. The DNA of the CDR3 is TGCGCCAGCAGCTTCGAGACAGACTTC.

The rearrangement links TRBV11-2 to TRBJ1-5; TRBD1 matches at 10 bases. Germline trimming cut 5 bases from V and 5 bases from J; bases unmatched to any gene: 6. Germline CDR1 SGHAT, CDR2 FQNNGV. This CDR3 region has 15 residues. The CDR3 sequence: CASSPTGGGDQPQHF. The CDR3 DNA reads TGTGCCAGCAGCCCGACAGGGGGCGGGGATCAGCCCCAGCATTTT.

The V and J genes are TRBV2 and TRBJ1-1, with TRBD1 matching 7 bases. The V and J ends lost 6 bases and 2 bases, in that order; junction bases with no gene match: 9. CDR1 SNHLY and CDR2 FYNNEI come from the germline V gene. The length of the CDR3 is 15 residues. CDR3 in DNA: TGTGCCAGCAGCATAACCGGGACAGCCAACACTGAAGCTTTCTTT. It is translated as CASSITGTANTEAFF.

This clone was recorded only once. This chain joins TRBV14 and TRBJ2-7, with D unresolved. This CDR3 has 14 amino acids. The germline CDR1 and CDR2 sequences are SGHDN and FVKESK. The V gene lost 3 bases and the J gene lost 6 bases, with 15 bases spanning the gap. DNA for the CDR3: TGTGCCAGCAGCCATTCCTATGTCTCGGGCGAGCAGTACTTC. It codes for CASSHSYVSGEQYF.

The rearrangement links TRBV2 to TRBJ2-3; TRBD1 matches 7 bases. CDR1 is SNHLY, CDR2 FYNNEI, per germline. The trim removed 6 bases at V and 0 bases at J, leaving 6 bases unmatched. This CDR3 region has 15 residues. The chain's CDR3 is CASRGDSSSTDTQYF. Written as DNA, the CDR3 is TGTGCCAGCAGAGGGGACAGTTCCAGCACAGATACGCAGTATTTT.

The V and J genes are TRBV30 and TRBJ2-7; D is unresolved. The CDR3 is 12 amino acids. The V gene lost 4 bases and the J gene lost 7 bases, with 14 bases spanning the gap. CDR1 and CDR2 from the germline V gene are GTSNPN and SVGIG (reference sequence). The CDR3 is CAWMGSSREQYF. The CDR3 DNA follows: TGTGCCTGGATGGGAAGCTCCCGGGAGCAGTACTTC.

This clone was detected only a few times. This rearrangement joins TRBV18 to TRBJ1-1; no clear D gene. The ends were cut back, 4 bases at V and 1 base at J, with 7 bases in the middle. The CDR3 spans 13 residues. Germline CDR1 KGHSH, CDR2 LQKENI. For the CDR3, the DNA is TGTGCCAGCTCACGTGCCGCGAACACTGAAGCTTTCTTT. As protein: CASSRAANTEAFF.

The chain has TRBV18 and TRBJ1-1; D is undetermined. The length of the CDR3 is 15 residues. The V end was cut by 1 base, the J end by 2 bases, with 11 bases between. Germline CDR1 reads KGHSH; CDR2 reads LQKENI. The CDR3 DNA reads as TGTGCCAGCTCACCACAGGGAAACCCTAACACTGAAGCTTTCTTT. The encoded protein is CASSPQGNPNTEAFF.

The chain carries TRBV9 and TRBJ2-3, with D possibly TRBD2 on 6 matching bases. Deletions cut 2 bases from V and 0 bases from J, with 10 bases between. This CDR3 is 15 amino acids long. Germline V gene lookup returns CDR1 SGDLS and CDR2 YYNGEE. The CDR3 DNA is TGTGCCAGCAGCGTCAGCGGGCCGAGCACAGATACGCAGTATTTT. It encodes CASSVSGPSTDTQYF.

The rearrangement uses TRBV5-1 and TRBJ2-7; TRBD1 might be the D (6 bases). The V gene's germline CDR1 is SGHRS and CDR2 YFSETQ. With 2 bases removed from V and 7 bases from J, the gap between germline ends came to 31 bases. The CDR3 runs 19 residues. CDR3 DNA sequence: TGCGCCAGCAGCTTTGACCAGGGGTCGCGGCGACCCCCTACTAGTGAGCAGTACTTC. Its translation: CASSFDQGSRRPPTSEQYF.

This sequence joins TRBV7-2 and TRBJ2-7; possibly TRBD2 for D (7 bases). Germline V lookup: CDR1 SGHTA, CDR2 FQGNSA. This CDR3 is 15 amino acids long. Trimming took off 3 bases at V and 0 bases at J, with 12 bases between the two ends. This CDR3 reads CASSFGGGGSYEQYF. The CDR3 DNA is TGTGCCAGCAGCTTTGGGGGAGGGGGCTCCTACGAGCAGTACTTC.

This chain connects TRBV5-1 to TRBJ2-3; D not certain. CDR1 and CDR2 (germline): SGHRS, YFSETQ. CDR3 length equals 13 residues. The V end lost 3 bases, the J end lost 6 bases, and 11 bases lay between the germline ends. The CDR3 coding sequence is TGCGCCAGCAGCTACATGACGGACGATACGCAGTATTTT. This translates into CASSYMTDDTQYF.

J is TRBJ2-6 and V is TRBV7-9, with D uncertain. Germline V gene data show CDR1 as SEHNR and CDR2 as FQNEAQ (reference sequence). The CDR3 extends over 14 amino acids. Deletions cut 0 bases from V and 1 base from J, with 1 base between. CDR3 DNA sequence: TGTGCCAGCAGCTTAGCGTCTGGGGCCAACGTCCTGACTTTC. Its protein is CASSLASGANVLTF.

The chain couples TRBV11-2 to TRBJ1-1; D might be TRBD1 (6 bases). Trimming pared 2 bases from V and 4 bases from J, leaving 17 bases between. The CDR3 has 16 residues. The V gene's germline CDR1 is SGHAT and CDR2 FQNNGV. In nucleotides, the CDR3 is TGTGCCAGCAGCTTATGGGTACGGGGGGCGTCCACTGAAGCTTTCTTT. Protein sequence: CASSLWVRGASTEAFF.

The CDR3 bases are TGTGCCAGCAGCGTAGAGGTTGGTCTGCCGAACACCGGGGAGCTGTTTTTT. Amino acids: CASSVEVGLPNTGELFF. The chain carries TRBV9 and TRBJ2-2; D is unresolved. Germline V CDR1 and CDR2: SGDLS, YYNGEE. Between the trimmed V and J ends, which lost 0 bases and 0 bases, there was a span of 12 bases. This CDR3 spans 17 amino acids. Using reference TRBV9 and TRBJ2-2 for the parts outside the CDR3, the full variable domain is DSGVTQTPKHLITATGQRVTLRCSPRSGDLSVYWYQQSLDQGLQFLIQYYNGEERAKGNILERFSAQQFPDLHSELNLSSLELGDSALYFCASSVEVGLPNTGELFFGEGSRLTVL.

The chain carries TRBV5-6 and TRBJ2-3; D gene uncertain. Deletions cut 2 bases from V and 1 base from J, with 5 bases between. The CDR3 is 13 residues long. Germline-derived CDR1 and CDR2 are SGHDT and YYEEEE. The CDR3 is CASSFLGTDTQYF. CDR3 bases: TGTGCCAGCAGCTTCTTGGGCACAGATACGCAGTATTTT. The whole variable domain, remainder taken from reference TRBV5-6 and TRBJ2-3, is DAGVTQSPTHLIKTRGQQVTLRCSPKSGHDTVSWYQQALGQGPQFIFQYYEEEERQRGNFPDRFSGHQFPNYSSELNVNALLLGDSALYLCASSFLGTDTQYFGPGTRLTVL.

This chain uses TRBV6-6 with TRBJ1-6; 9 bases line up with TRBD1. After removal of 5 bases from V and 6 bases from J, the junction contained 8 bases not matched to a gene. This CDR3 spans 16 amino acids. CDR1 and CDR2 (germline): MNHNY, SVGAGI (reference sequence). Written as DNA, the CDR3 is TGTGCCAGCAGTCCCGGGACAGGGTCGGGTAATTCACCCCTCCACTTT. Amino acid sequence: CASSPGTGSGNSPLHF.

This rearrangement joins TRBV28 to TRBJ2-1, with no clear D. The CDR3 length is 14 residues. V was cut by 3 bases and J by 4 bases, with 10 bases left in between. Germline V gene sequence: CDR1 MDHEN, CDR2 SYDVKM. DNA of the CDR3: TGTGCCAGCAGTTTTGAACTACCTTACAATGAGCAGTTCTTC. Amino acid sequence: CASSFELPYNEQFF. The complete variable domain, with remaining parts taken from reference TRBV28 and TRBJ2-1, reads DVKVTQSSRYLVKRTGEKVFLECVQDMDHENMFWYRQDPGLGLRLIYFSYDVKMKEKGDIPEGYSVSREKKERFSLILESASTNQTSMYLCASSFELPYNEQFFGPGTRLTVL.